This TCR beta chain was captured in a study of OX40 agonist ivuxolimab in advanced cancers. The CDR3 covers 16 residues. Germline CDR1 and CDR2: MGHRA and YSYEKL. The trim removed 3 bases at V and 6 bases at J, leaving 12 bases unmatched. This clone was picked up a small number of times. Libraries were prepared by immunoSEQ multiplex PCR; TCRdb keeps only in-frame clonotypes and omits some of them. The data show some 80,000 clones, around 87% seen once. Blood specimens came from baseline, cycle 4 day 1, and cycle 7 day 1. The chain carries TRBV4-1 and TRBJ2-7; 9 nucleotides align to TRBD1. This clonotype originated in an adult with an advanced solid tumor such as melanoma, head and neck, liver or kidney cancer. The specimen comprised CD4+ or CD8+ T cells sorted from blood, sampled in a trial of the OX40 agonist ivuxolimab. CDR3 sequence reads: CASSHRRDRESCEQYF. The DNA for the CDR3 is TGCGCCAGCAGCCACCGGAGGGACAGGGAGTCGTGCGAGCAGTACTTC.